This is a list of T cell receptor beta chains from one sample in a study of early T cells in non-severe SARS-CoV-2 infection. MiXCR, run by TCRdb on the 5' RACE reads, gives a single entry per CDR3 protein. The top ten clones hold 6.4% of a sample with approximately 71,000 distinct CDR3 sequences, roughly a tenth of them seen once. Sequencing used whole blood. The receptor set was obtained from an adult who was a healthcare worker with PCR-confirmed SARS-CoV-2 infection or an uninfected control (not recorded which). Each CDR3 is given with its conserved first and last residue. A D gene is named only where the DNA matches it firmly. Clone size is given for some rows only: seen once, a few or many times, or a class if the clone is expanded.

J: TRBJ1-6; size: many; D: NA; V: TRBV30; CDR3: CAWSSGEPTSPLHF; DNA: TGTGCCTGGAGTAGTGGAGAGCCAACTTCACCCCTCCACTTT
J: TRBJ2-1; size: many; D: TRBD2; V: TRBV5-1; CDR3: CASSTGLAENNEQFF; DNA: TGCGCCAGCAGCACGGGACTAGCGGAGAACAATGAGCAGTTCTTC
J: TRBJ2-3; size: NA; D: TRBD2; V: TRBV10-2; CDR3: CASSEAAASGYTDTQYF; DNA: TGCGCCAGCAGTGAGGCAGCGGCTAGCGGGTACACAGATACGCAGTATTTT
J: TRBJ2-5; size: NA; D: TRBD2; V: TRBV2; CDR3: CASSEARRGGTQYF; DNA: TGTGCCAGCAGTGAAGCGCGACGCGGGGGGACCCAGTACTTC
J: TRBJ2-7; size: NA; D: TRBD2; V: TRBV20-1; CDR3: CSASSGRDYEQYF; DNA: TGCAGTGCTAGCAGCGGGAGAGACTACGAGCAGTACTTC
J: TRBJ2-1; size: NA; D: NA; V: TRBV3-1; CDR3: CASSQVEYYNEQFF; DNA: TGTGCCAGCAGCCAAGTGGAATATTACAATGAGCAGTTCTTC
J: TRBJ2-5; size: many; D: NA; V: TRBV7-6; CDR3: CASRGTGVQETQYF; DNA: TGTGCCAGCAGGGGGACGGGAGTGCAAGAGACCCAGTACTTC
J: TRBJ2-1; size: few; D: NA; V: TRBV7-9; CDR3: CASSEQGHEQFF; DNA: TGTGCCAGCAGCGAACAGGGCCATGAGCAGTTCTTC
J: TRBJ1-1; size: many; D: NA; V: TRBV14; CDR3: CASSQRGREAFF; DNA: TGTGCCAGCAGCCAGAGAGGGCGCGAAGCTTTCTTT
J: TRBJ2-1; size: many; D: NA; V: TRBV9; CDR3: CASSVAPGETGSGYNEQFF; DNA: TGTGCCAGCAGCGTAGCTCCCGGAGAAACAGGGTCGGGCTACAATGAGCAGTTCTTC
J: TRBJ2-5; size: NA; D: NA; V: TRBV7-9; CDR3: CASSLGVQPSQETQYF; DNA: TGTGCCAGCAGCTTAGGAGTCCAGCCCAGCCAAGAGACCCAGTACTTC
J: TRBJ2-4; size: NA; D: NA; V: TRBV2; CDR3: CASSEGDKNIQYF; DNA: TGTGCCAGCAGTGAAGGAGACAAAAACATTCAGTACTTC
J: TRBJ2-4; size: NA; D: NA; V: TRBV6-6; CDR3: CAIGSVKNIQYF; DNA: TGTGCAATTGGATCCGTCAAAAACATTCAGTACTTC
J: TRBJ2-7; size: NA; D: NA; V: TRBV29-1; CDR3: CSSSGGAGYEQYF; DNA: TGCAGCTCCAGTGGGGGCGCGGGGTACGAGCAGTACTTC
J: TRBJ1-6; size: many; D: TRBD1; V: TRBV6-6; CDR3: CASSETGEGSPLHF; DNA: TGTGCCAGCAGTGAGACAGGGGAAGGCTCACCCCTCCACTTT
J: TRBJ2-5; size: NA; D: NA; V: TRBV20-1; CDR3: CSASRSVQETQYF; DNA: TGCAGTGCTAGTAGGTCAGTCCAAGAGACCCAGTACTTC
J: TRBJ1-2; size: NA; D: NA; V: TRBV7-9; CDR3: CASSRRGGFSNYGYTF; DNA: TGTGCCAGCAGTCGTAGAGGGGGTTTCTCTAACTATGGCTACACCTTC
J: TRBJ2-7; size: few; D: NA; V: TRBV11-2; CDR3: CASRRASYEQYF; DNA: TGTGCCAGCAGGAGGGCCTCCTACGAGCAGTACTTC
J: TRBJ1-1; size: few; D: NA; V: TRBV27; CDR3: CASRYENPPGRDTEAFF; DNA: TGTGCCAGCAGGTACGAAAACCCGCCCGGACGGGACACTGAAGCTTTCTTT
J: TRBJ2-5; size: NA; D: NA; V: TRBV11-1; CDR3: CASSPGARETQYF; DNA: TGTGCCAGCAGCCCCGGGGCGCGAGAGACCCAGTACTTC
J: TRBJ1-6; size: many; D: NA; V: TRBV2; CDR3: CASYREPNNSPLHF; DNA: TGTGCCAGCTACCGGGAACCGAATAATTCACCCCTCCACTTT
J: TRBJ1-6; size: NA; D: NA; V: TRBV9; CDR3: CASSASSYNSPLHF; DNA: TGTGCCAGCAGCGCAAGCTCCTATAATTCACCCCTCCACTTT
J: TRBJ2-7; size: few; D: NA; V: TRBV6-2/TRBV6-3; CDR3: CASEDGYEQYF; DNA: TGTGCCAGCGAGGACGGGTACGAGCAGTACTTC
J: TRBJ2-2; size: few; D: NA; V: TRBV9; CDR3: CASSLRTENTGELFF; DNA: TGTGCCAGCAGCCTACGGACTGAAAACACCGGGGAGCTGTTTTTT
J: TRBJ2-3; size: NA; D: TRBD2; V: TRBV28; CDR3: CASSSLAGGGDTQYF; DNA: TGTGCCAGCAGTTCACTAGCGGGAGGGGGAGATACGCAGTATTTT
J: TRBJ1-4; size: many; D: NA; V: TRBV28; CDR3: CASSSRGHKLFF; DNA: TGTGCCAGCAGTTCGAGGGGTCATAAACTGTTTTTT
J: TRBJ2-3; size: few; D: NA; V: TRBV5-1; CDR3: CASSSGLAAGDTQYF; DNA: TGCGCCAGCAGCTCTGGTCTGGCCGCGGGAGATACGCAGTATTTT
J: TRBJ2-7; size: NA; D: NA; V: TRBV18; CDR3: CASSPPGSSSEQYF; DNA: TGTGCCAGCTCACCACCTGGTAGTAGTAGCGAGCAGTACTTC
J: TRBJ2-3; size: NA; D: TRBD2; V: TRBV7-7; CDR3: CASSPGLAGGPGGTDTQYF; DNA: TGTGCCAGCAGCCCGGGACTAGCGGGAGGGCCTGGAGGCACAGATACGCAGTATTTT
J: TRBJ2-1; size: few; D: TRBD2; V: TRBV7-6; CDR3: CASSSGRLAGVSPYNEQFF; DNA: TGTGCCAGCAGCTCGGGGCGGCTAGCGGGAGTATCCCCCTACAATGAGCAGTTCTTC
J: TRBJ2-7; size: NA; D: NA; V: TRBV3-1; CDR3: CASSHGTPAYEQYF; DNA: TGTGCCAGCAGCCACGGGACTCCCGCCTACGAGCAGTACTTC
J: TRBJ2-3; size: NA; D: TRBD2; V: TRBV6-1; CDR3: CASSTQRLAPSTDTQYF; DNA: TGTGCCAGCAGTACTCAGAGACTAGCGCCTAGCACAGATACGCAGTATTTT
J: TRBJ1-2; size: many; D: NA; V: TRBV7-9; CDR3: CASSGGYGYTF; DNA: TGTGCCAGCAGCGGGGGCTATGGCTACACCTTC
J: TRBJ1-6; size: many; D: NA; V: TRBV20-1; CDR3: CSARGSAANDSPLHF; DNA: TGCAGTGCTAGGGGCTCGGCGGCGAACGATTCACCCCTCCACTTT
J: TRBJ2-5; size: many; D: NA; V: TRBV5-6; CDR3: CASSVVPQETQYF; DNA: TGTGCCAGCAGCGTAGTCCCCCAAGAGACCCAGTACTTC
J: TRBJ2-3; size: many; D: NA; V: TRBV7-9; CDR3: CASSPRGDNTPTDTQYF; DNA: TGTGCCAGCAGCCCCCGTGGAGACAACACCCCCACAGATACGCAGTATTTT
J: TRBJ2-2; size: few; D: NA; V: TRBV9; CDR3: CASSVEEIISMGELFF; DNA: TGTGCCAGCAGCGTAGAGGAGATCATCTCAATGGGGGAGCTGTTTTTT
J: TRBJ1-1; size: NA; D: NA; V: TRBV16; CDR3: CASSQWNTEAFF; DNA: TGTGCCAGCAGCCAGTGGAACACTGAAGCTTTCTTT
J: TRBJ2-3; size: few; D: TRBD2; V: TRBV6-1; CDR3: CASNSGRALGGMSDTQYF; DNA: TGTGCCAGCAATAGCGGGAGGGCCCTCGGGGGGATGTCAGATACGCAGTATTTT
J: TRBJ1-5; size: many; D: NA; V: TRBV7-2; CDR3: CASSVRGNQPQHF; DNA: TGTGCCAGCAGCGTAAGGGGAAATCAGCCCCAGCATTTT
J: TRBJ1-3; size: few; D: NA; V: TRBV28; CDR3: CASSLTSSENTIYF; DNA: TGTGCCAGCAGTTTAACGTCCTCTGAAAACACCATATATTTT
J: TRBJ2-1; size: NA; D: NA; V: TRBV4-1; CDR3: CASSQVFGEQFF; DNA: TGCGCCAGCAGCCAAGTCTTCGGTGAGCAGTTCTTC
J: TRBJ2-1; size: many; D: TRBD2; V: TRBV18; CDR3: CASSPGDYYNEQFF; DNA: TGTGCCAGCTCACCCGGGGACTACTACAATGAGCAGTTCTTC